This TCR beta chain comes out of a study of T cell repertoires in cytomegalovirus infection. About the study: Public TCR beta signatures provided an indication of both CMV infection and a matching HLA type.

This clonotype was observed a few times. Its matching antigen is unknown. This CDR3 has 14 amino acids. V was trimmed by 2 bases and J by 5 bases, leaving 13 bases between them. Germline V CDR1 and CDR2: SGHRS, YFSETQ. TCRdb re-analysed the reads in MiXCR, keeping a single row per CDR3 protein. Here the sample spans 100,000 to 150,000 distinct CDR3 sequences, roughly a quarter being singletons. The rearrangement uses TRBV5-1 and TRBJ1-1; possibly TRBD1 for D (6 bases). The sample taken for sequencing was PBMCs, sequenced either directly or after in vitro stimulation (not recorded which). The TCR was taken from a human donor in good health (CMV status not recorded). Some clones in this sample may be carry-over from other donors' samples. The CDR3 nucleotides read TGCGCCAGCAGCTTCCGGGGGCGCCCAACTGAAGCTTTCTTT. Translated: CASSFRGRPTEAFF.